Each of the 19 T cell receptor beta chains below was sequenced from the same sample in a study of shared clonotypes between healthy human individuals. Profiling relied on immunoSEQ multiplex PCR, and the TCRdb table lists in-frame clones only, not all of them. The repertoire has 400,000 to 600,000 clones, around 96% of them found once; the top ten carry about 0.067%. Sequencing input: naive CD4+ T cells sorted from blood. Stated subset: CD45RA+ positively selected. The source is a woman aged 30 to 39 in good health.

The chain has TRBV30 and TRBJ2-7, with D perhaps TRBD1 (5 bases). CDR3 size: 11 residues. The germline V gene encodes CDR1 GTSNPN and CDR2 SVGIG (reference sequence). Trimming took off 5 bases at V and 4 bases at J, with 9 bases between the two ends. CDR3 region: CAWADSYEQYF. For the CDR3, the DNA is TGTGCCTGGGCTGACAGTTACGAGCAGTACTTC.

The rearrangement uses TRBV5-1 and TRBJ2-7, with D hard to call. Germline CDR1 reads SGHRS; CDR2 reads YFSETQ. V dropped 3 bases and J dropped 2 bases, with 15 bases sitting between them. The CDR3 length is 15 residues. The CDR3 DNA reads TGCGCCAGCAGCTCTCGATTAGGCGAGACCTACGAGCAGTACTTC. It translates to CASSSRLGETYEQYF.

V and J are TRBV2 and TRBJ1-1; 10 positions agree with TRBD1. The CDR3 is 16 residues long. With 7 bases clipped from V and 2 bases from J, the junction kept 10 bases outside the gene matches. Germline V gene data show CDR1 as SNHLY and CDR2 as FYNNEI. The CDR3 reads CASNPDRGRGNTEAFF. The CDR3 coding sequence is TGTGCCAGCAACCCCGACAGGGGGCGGGGAAACACTGAAGCTTTCTTT.

The chain is built from TRBV6-4 and TRBJ2-7; no definite D call. V was trimmed by 4 bases and J by 6 bases, leaving 13 bases between them. The CDR3 is 13 amino acids. Germline values: CDR1 MRHNA, CDR2 SNTAGT. The CDR3 DNA reads as TGTGCCAGCAGTGTCTCCACGGGTGGCGAGCAGTACTTC. It encodes CASSVSTGGEQYF.

V gene TRBV28 combines with J gene TRBJ2-3, with TRBD1 matching 7 bases. V dropped 1 base and J dropped 1; count of bases not matched to a gene: 5. Germline V gene lookup returns CDR1 MDHEN and CDR2 SYDVKM. The CDR3 extends over 16 amino acids. The CDR3 bases are TGTGCCAGCAGTTTATTGACAGGGTCCGGCACAGATACGCAGTATTTT. Its protein is CASSLLTGSGTDTQYF.

The V gene is TRBV19, the J gene TRBJ1-5, with D possibly matching TRBD1 (6 bases). CDR3 size: 13 residues. Germline V CDR1 and CDR2: LNHDA, SQIVND (reference sequence). V lost 6 bases, J lost 6 bases, and 12 bases lay in between. The CDR3 coding sequence is TGTGCCAGTAGCTGGGAAGGGGGTCAGCCCCAGCATTTT. Translation: CASSWEGGQPQHF. The variable domain in full, completed from reference TRBV19 and TRBJ1-5, reads DGGITQSPKYLFRKEGQNVTLSCEQNLNHDAMYWYRQDPGQGLRLIYYSQIVNDFQKGDIAEGYSVSREKKESFPLTVTSAQKNPTAFYLCASSWEGGQPQHFGDGTRLSIL.

The genes are TRBV6-1 and TRBJ2-3, with D maybe TRBD2 (6 bases). Germline V gene sequence: CDR1 MNHNS, CDR2 SASEGT. CDR3 length: 16 residues. Trimming stripped 1 base from V and 1 base from J, with 12 bases between. The CDR3 here is CASSEGSSAGTDTQYF. The DNA for the CDR3 is TGTGCCAGCAGTGAAGGGTCTAGCGCTGGCACAGATACGCAGTATTTT.

The chain is built from TRBV28 and TRBJ1-2; a weak D match, TRBD1 (5 bases). Trimming pared 6 bases from V and 8 bases from J, leaving 13 bases between. The CDR3 sequence is 12 residues long. Per the germline V gene, CDR1 is MDHEN and CDR2 is SYDVKM. The CDR3 region is CASSQGPRGYTF. The CDR3 DNA sequence: TGTGCCAGCAGCCAGGGACCGAGAGGCTACACCTTC.

This chain joins TRBV5-1 and TRBJ1-5, with a tentative D call TRBD1 (5 bases). The CDR3 spans 14 residues. V lost 0 bases and J lost 5, with 9 bases in between. CDR1 is SGHRS, CDR2 YFSETQ, per germline. The CDR3 DNA follows: TGCGCCAGCAGCTTGGGGGGCTCCTATCAGCCCCAGCATTTT. Translating it yields CASSLGGSYQPQHF.

This clone was observed once. The rearrangement links TRBV19 to TRBJ1-1; D gene uncertain. This CDR3 has 15 amino acids. CDR1 LNHDA and CDR2 SQIVND come from the germline V gene (reference sequence). V dropped 6 bases and J dropped 2 bases, with 16 bases sitting between them. The CDR3 nucleotides are TGTGCCAGTAGGATCCTCGATATAAAAAACACTGAAGCTTTCTTT. It codes for CASRILDIKNTEAFF.

The rearrangement links TRBV10-3 to TRBJ2-1, with D possibly matching TRBD1 (6 bases). The V gene's germline CDR1 is ENHRY and CDR2 SYGVKD. There are 12 residues in the CDR3. V was shortened by 10 bases and J by 4 bases, with 11 bases between the two germline ends. The CDR3 is CASGTIYNEQFF. CDR3 in DNA: TGTGCCAGTGGGACAATTTACAATGAGCAGTTCTTC.

The J gene is TRBJ2-1, the V gene TRBV5-4; TRBD2 aligns across 12 bases. Germline loops: CDR1 SGHNT, CDR2 YYREEE (reference sequence). There are 16 residues in the CDR3. V gave up 1 base and J gave up 7 bases; unmatched junction bases: 6. CDR3 sequence reads: CASSLSVTSGGNEQFF. CDR3 bases: TGTGCCAGCAGCTTGTCCGTGACTAGCGGGGGAAATGAGCAGTTCTTC. The full variable domain, completed using reference TRBV5-4 and TRBJ2-1, is ETGVTQSPTHLIKTRGQQVTLRCSSQSGHNTVSWYQQALGQGPQFIFQYYREEENGRGNFPPRFSGLQFPNYSSELNVNALELDDSALYLCASSLSVTSGGNEQFFGPGTRLTVL.

The genes are TRBV7-2 and TRBJ1-1, with a tentative D call TRBD1 (5 bases). With 4 bases removed from V and 5 bases from J, the gap between germline ends came to 11 bases. The CDR3 sequence is 13 residues long. Germline assignment: CDR1 SGHTA and CDR2 FQGNSA. The CDR3 region has the DNA TGTGCCAGCAGCTGGGGTGGGGGGACTGAAGCTTTCTTT. Encoded protein: CASSWGGGTEAFF. The whole variable domain, filled in from reference TRBV7-2 and TRBJ1-1, reads GAGVSQSPSNKVTEKGKDVELRCDPISGHTALYWYRQSLGQGLEFLIYFQGNSAPDKSGLPSDRFSAERTGGSVSTLTIQRTQQEDSAVYLCASSWGGGTEAFFGQGTRLTVV.

The J gene is TRBJ1-2, the V gene TRBV6-4; 7 positions agree with TRBD1. Looked up from germline, CDR1 is MRHNA and CDR2 is SNTAGT. The V and J ends lost 7 bases and 4 bases, in that order; junction bases with no gene match: 12. This CDR3 has 15 amino acids. The CDR3 is CASKIDRAPGYGYTF. The CDR3 coding sequence is TGTGCCAGCAAAATCGACAGGGCCCCGGGCTATGGCTACACCTTC.

This chain joins TRBV19 and TRBJ2-6; unclear D gene. Trimming removed 3 bases from V and 8 bases from J, with 11 bases in between. The CDR3 has 14 residues. Germline V gives CDR1 LNHDA, CDR2 SQIVND (reference sequence). The CDR3 bases are TGTGCCAGTAGTATTGCCAAGCAGACCAACGTCCTGACTTTC. Translating it yields CASSIAKQTNVLTF.

The chain links TRBV29-1 to TRBJ1-1; the D gene is possibly TRBD1 (6 bases). This CDR3 is 15 amino acids long. Germline values: CDR1 SQVTM, CDR2 ANQGSEA. The V gene lost 4 bases and the J gene lost 1 base, with 16 bases spanning the gap. The CDR3 region has the DNA TGCAGCGTTGGTTGGGGGACAAGGACGAACACTGAAGCTTTCTTT. Protein product: CSVGWGTRTNTEAFF.

The genes are TRBV10-2 and TRBJ2-7; D gene uncertain. V lost 4 bases, J lost 3 bases, and 16 bases lay in between. The CDR3 sequence is 15 residues long. Germline CDR1 and CDR2: WSHSY and SAAADI. CDR3 in DNA: TGCGCCAGCAGTGCCTCCGCTCCCCTTGACTACGAGCAGTACTTC. Its translation is CASSASAPLDYEQYF.

This chain links TRBV5-4 with TRBJ2-1; D uncertain. This CDR3 comprises 14 residues. Germline V gene sequence: CDR1 SGHNT, CDR2 YYREEE (reference sequence). Trimming stripped 0 bases from V and 2 bases from J, with 6 bases between. Here the CDR3 DNA reads TGTGCCAGCAGCTTGGAACAGCCCTACAATGAGCAGTTCTTC. This translates into CASSLEQPYNEQFF.

The rearrangement links TRBV30 to TRBJ1-5, with TRBD1 as a possible D gene (6 bases). Germline V gives CDR1 GTSNPN, CDR2 SVGIG (reference sequence). The CDR3 runs 15 residues. The V end was cut by 0 bases, the J end by 6 bases, with 15 bases between. CDR3 coding DNA: TGTGCCTGGAGTGTACGGACAGAGGGTGGTCAGCCCCAGCATTTT. Translating it yields CAWSVRTEGGQPQHF.